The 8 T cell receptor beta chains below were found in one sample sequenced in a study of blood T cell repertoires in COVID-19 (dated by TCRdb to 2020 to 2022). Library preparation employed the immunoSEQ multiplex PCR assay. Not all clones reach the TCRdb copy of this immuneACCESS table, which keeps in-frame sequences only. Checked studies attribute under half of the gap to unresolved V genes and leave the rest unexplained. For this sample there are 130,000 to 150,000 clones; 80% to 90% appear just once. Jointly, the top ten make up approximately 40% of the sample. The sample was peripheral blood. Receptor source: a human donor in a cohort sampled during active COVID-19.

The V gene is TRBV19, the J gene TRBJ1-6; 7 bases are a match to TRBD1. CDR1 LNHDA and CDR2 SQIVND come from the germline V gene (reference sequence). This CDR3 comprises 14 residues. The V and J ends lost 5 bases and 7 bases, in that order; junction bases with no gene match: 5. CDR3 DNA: TGTGCCAGTAGTGCGGGACAGCCGAATTCACCCCTCCACTTT. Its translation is CASSAGQPNSPLHF.

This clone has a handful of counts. CDR3 DNA: TGTGCCAGCAGCTTGGAAGGGACAGGGGTAGGGAATGAGCAGTTCTTC. Translated, it gives CASSLEGTGVGNEQFF. The J gene is TRBJ2-1, the V gene TRBV5-4; 10 positions match TRBD1. CDR3 length: 16 residues. Trimming at V came to 0 bases and at J to 7 bases, leaving 7 bases not matched to a gene. The germline V gene encodes CDR1 SGHNT and CDR2 YYREEE (reference sequence).

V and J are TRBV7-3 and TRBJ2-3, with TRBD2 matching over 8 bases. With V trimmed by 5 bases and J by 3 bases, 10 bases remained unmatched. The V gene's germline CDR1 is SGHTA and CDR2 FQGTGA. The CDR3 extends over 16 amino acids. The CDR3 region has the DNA TGTGCCAGCAGCCTAATGGCGGGGGGAGGAACAGATACGCAGTATTTT. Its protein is CASSLMAGGGTDTQYF.

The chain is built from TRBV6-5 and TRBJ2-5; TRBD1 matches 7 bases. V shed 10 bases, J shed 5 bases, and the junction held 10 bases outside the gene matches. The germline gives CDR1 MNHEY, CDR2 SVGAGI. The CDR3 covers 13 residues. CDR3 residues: CATNRGTGETQYF. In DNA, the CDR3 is TGTGCCACCAACAGGGGCACGGGGGAGACCCAGTACTTC.

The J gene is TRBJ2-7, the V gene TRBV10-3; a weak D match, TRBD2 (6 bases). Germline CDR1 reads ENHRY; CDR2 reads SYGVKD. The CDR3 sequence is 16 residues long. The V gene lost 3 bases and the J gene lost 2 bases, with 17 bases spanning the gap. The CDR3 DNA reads TGTGCCATCAGTGAAGTAGGGACTCCCAGCCCCTACGAGCAGTACTTC. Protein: CAISEVGTPSPYEQYF.

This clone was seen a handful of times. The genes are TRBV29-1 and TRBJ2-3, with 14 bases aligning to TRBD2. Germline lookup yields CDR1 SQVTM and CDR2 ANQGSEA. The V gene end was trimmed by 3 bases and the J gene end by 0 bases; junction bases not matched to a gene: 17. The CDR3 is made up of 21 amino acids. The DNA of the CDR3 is TGCAGCGTTGACCTTCGGACCGGGACTAGCGGGAGCCCCAGAAGCACAGATACGCAGTATTTT. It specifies CSVDLRTGTSGSPRSTDTQYF.

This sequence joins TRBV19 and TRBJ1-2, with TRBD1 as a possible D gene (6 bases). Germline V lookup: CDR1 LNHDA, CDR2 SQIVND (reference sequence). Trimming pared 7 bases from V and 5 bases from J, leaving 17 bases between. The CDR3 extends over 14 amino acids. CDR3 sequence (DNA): TGTGCCAGTAATCCACAGGGAGAGAGGTATGGCTACACCTTC. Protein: CASNPQGERYGYTF.

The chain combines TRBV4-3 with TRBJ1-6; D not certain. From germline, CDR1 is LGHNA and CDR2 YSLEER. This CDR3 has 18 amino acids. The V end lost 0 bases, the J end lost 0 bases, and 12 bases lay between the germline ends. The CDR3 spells CASSQDKSGSSYNSPLHF. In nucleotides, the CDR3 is TGCGCCAGCAGCCAAGATAAATCGGGGAGCTCCTATAATTCACCCCTCCACTTT.